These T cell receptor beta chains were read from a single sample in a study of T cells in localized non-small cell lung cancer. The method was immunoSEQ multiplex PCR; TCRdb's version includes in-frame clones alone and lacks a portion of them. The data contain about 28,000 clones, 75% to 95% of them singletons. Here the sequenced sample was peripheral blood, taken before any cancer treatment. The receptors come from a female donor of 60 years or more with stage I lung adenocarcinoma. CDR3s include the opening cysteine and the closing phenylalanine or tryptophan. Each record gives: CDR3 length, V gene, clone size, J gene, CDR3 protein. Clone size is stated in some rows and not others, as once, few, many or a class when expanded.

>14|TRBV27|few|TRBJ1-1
CASSHVRQNTEAFF
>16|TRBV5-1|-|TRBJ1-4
CASSLDLAPGREKLFF
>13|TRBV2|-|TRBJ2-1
CASRTGRWNEQFF
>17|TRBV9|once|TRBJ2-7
CASSVGLAGVLGYEQYF
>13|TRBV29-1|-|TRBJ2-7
CSVGSAYDYEQYF
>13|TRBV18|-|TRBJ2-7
CASSPFGTPEQYF
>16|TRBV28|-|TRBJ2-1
CASSGASGMSYNEQFF
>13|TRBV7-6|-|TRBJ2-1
CASSLTSHNEQFF
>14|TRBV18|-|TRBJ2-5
CASSPGSKPETQYF
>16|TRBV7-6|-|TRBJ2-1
CASSVSGRESYNEQFF
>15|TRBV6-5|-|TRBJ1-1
CASSITGPRLREAFF
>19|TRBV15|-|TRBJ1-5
CATSSYPEGTVDSNQPQHF
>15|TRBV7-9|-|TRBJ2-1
CASSLVGTVYNEQFF
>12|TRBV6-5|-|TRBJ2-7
CASSSQGDKQYF
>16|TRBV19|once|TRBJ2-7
CASSIQFPGQGYEQYF
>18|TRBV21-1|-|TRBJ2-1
CASSKVQGQLNSYNEQFF
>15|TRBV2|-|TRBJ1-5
CASTEEGTGNQPQHF
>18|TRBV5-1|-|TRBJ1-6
CASSLAPRTPLDNSPLHF
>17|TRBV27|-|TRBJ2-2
CASRTLPFGANTGELFF
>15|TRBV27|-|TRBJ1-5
CASSGGGTGGQPQHF
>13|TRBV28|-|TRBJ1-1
CASNQGVVTEAFF
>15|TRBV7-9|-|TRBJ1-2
CASSNRQAPNYGYTF
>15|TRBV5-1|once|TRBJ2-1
CASSLGQGASDEQFF
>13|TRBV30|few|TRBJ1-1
CAWSQHTNTEAFF
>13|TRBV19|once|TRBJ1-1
CASIEGGATEAFF
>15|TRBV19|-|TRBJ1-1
CASSPWTGKATEAFF
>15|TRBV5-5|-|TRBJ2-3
CASTLRGVMADTQYF
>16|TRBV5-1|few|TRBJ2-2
CASSGTTGSVAGELFF
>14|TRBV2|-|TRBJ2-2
CASSYLELGGELFF
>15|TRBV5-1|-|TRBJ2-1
CASSLGQLVLNEQFF
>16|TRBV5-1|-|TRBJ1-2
CASSSTAVRTDSGYTF
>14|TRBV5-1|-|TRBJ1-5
CASSLGTGDQPQHF
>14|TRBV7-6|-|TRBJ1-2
CASSLRVSDYGYTF
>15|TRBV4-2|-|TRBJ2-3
CASSPVGGGRDTQYF
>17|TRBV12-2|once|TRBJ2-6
CASRDKATQSRANVLTF
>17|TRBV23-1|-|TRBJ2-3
CASSHPGTSAGTDTQYF
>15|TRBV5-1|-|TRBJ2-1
CASSLGDSLLNEQFF
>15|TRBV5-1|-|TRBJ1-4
CASKGLWGGPEKLFF
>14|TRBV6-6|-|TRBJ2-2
CASRGTTNTGELFF
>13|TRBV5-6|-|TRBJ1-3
CASSLSEANTIYF
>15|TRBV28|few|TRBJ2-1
CASTSPGQGYNEQFF
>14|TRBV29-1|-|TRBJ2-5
CSVIWTISPRTQYF
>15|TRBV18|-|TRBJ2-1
CASSPRAGTYNEQFF
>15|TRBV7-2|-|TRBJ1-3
CASSLDGSSGNTIYF
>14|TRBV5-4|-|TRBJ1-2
CASSAGQVNYGYTF
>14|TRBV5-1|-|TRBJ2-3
CASSSNPILDTQYF
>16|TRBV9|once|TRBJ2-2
CASSARTGINPGELFF
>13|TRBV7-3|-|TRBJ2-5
CASSLHREETQYF
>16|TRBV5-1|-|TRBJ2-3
CASSFTGTGSQDTQYF
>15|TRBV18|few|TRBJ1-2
CASSPVTAPRDGYTF
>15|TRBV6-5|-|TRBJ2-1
CASSDDRVGSNEQFF
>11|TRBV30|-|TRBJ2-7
CAWSVLGAWYF
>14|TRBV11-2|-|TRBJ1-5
CASSLGDFRQPQHF
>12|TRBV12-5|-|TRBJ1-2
CASGLGQGGYTF
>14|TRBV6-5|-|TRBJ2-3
CASSARQGPDTQYF
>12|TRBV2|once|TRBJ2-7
CASRGQGYAQYF
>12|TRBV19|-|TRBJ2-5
CASSTDQETQYF
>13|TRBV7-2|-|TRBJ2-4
CASSLGRQNIQYF
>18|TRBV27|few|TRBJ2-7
CASSSTLTSGRATYRQYF
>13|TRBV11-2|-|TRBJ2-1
CASGRGHTYEQFF